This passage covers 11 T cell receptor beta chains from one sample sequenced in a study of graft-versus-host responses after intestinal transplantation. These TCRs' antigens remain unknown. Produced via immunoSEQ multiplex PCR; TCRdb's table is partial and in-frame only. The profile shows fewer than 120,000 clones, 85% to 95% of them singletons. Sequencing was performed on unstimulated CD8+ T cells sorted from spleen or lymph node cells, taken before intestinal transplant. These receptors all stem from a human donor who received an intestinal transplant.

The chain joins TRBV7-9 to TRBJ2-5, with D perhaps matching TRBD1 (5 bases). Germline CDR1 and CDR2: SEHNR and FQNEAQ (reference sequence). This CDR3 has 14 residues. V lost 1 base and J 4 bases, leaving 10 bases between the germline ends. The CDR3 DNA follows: TGTGCCAGCAGCTTAGAGGGGTCTCGAGAGACCCAGTACTTC. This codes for CASSLEGSRETQYF.

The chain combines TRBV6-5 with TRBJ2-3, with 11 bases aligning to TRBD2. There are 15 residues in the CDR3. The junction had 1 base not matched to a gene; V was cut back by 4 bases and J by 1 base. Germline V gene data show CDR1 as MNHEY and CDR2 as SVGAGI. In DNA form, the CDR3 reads TGTGCCAGCAGTTCACTAGCGGGAGGCACAGATACGCAGTATTTT. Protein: CASSSLAGGTDTQYF.

The DNA for the CDR3 is TGCGCCAGCAGCCACCAAGCACTAGCGGACAAAAACATTCAGTACTTC. Its protein is CASSHQALADKNIQYF. This rearrangement joins TRBV4-1 to TRBJ2-4, with TRBD2 matching over 8 bases. Germline CDR1 and CDR2: MGHRA and YSYEKL. V lost 3 bases and J lost 3; bases outside the gene matches: 7. The CDR3 totals 16 residues.

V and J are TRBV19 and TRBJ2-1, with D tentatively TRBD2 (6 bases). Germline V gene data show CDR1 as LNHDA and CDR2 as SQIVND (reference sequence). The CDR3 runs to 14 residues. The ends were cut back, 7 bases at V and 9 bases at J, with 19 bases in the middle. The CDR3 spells CASMGGYLESEQFF. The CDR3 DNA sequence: TGTGCCAGTATGGGAGGCTATCTTGAGAGTGAGCAGTTCTTC.

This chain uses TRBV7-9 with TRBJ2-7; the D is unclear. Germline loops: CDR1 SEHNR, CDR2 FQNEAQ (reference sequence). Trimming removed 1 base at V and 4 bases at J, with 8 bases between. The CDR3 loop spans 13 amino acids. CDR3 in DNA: TGTGCCAGCAGCTTAGTCAGCCGGTACGAGCAGTACTTC. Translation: CASSLVSRYEQYF.

CDR3 sequence reads: CAWYLAGGLYF. CDR3 nucleotide sequence: TGTGCCTGGTACCTAGCGGGAGGGCTGTACTTC. The chain carries TRBV30 and TRBJ2-7, with 12 nucleotides matching TRBD2. The CDR3 has 11 residues. Germline CDR1 reads GTSNPN; CDR2 reads SVGIG (reference sequence). V dropped 5 bases and J dropped 12; count of bases not matched to a gene: 5.

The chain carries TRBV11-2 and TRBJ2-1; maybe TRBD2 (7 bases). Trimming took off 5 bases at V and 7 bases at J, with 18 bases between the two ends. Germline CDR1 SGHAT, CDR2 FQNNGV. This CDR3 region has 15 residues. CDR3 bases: TGTGCCAGCAGCCCTGGGGGGCGGGAGAGGAATGAGCAGTTCTTC. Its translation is CASSPGGRERNEQFF.

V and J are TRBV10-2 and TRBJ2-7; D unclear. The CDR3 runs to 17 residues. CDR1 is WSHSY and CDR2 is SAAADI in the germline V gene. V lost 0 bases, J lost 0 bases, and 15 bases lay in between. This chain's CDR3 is CASSESNGIGSSYEQYF. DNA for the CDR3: TGCGCCAGCAGTGAGTCGAATGGGATCGGATCCTCCTACGAGCAGTACTTC.

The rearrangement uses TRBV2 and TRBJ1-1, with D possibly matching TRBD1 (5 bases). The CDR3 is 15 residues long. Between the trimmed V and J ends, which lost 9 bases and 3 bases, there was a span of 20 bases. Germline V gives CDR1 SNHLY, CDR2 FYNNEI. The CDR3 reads CARAPPGLGYTEAFF. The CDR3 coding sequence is TGTGCCAGAGCCCCCCCAGGGCTCGGGTACACTGAAGCTTTCTTT.

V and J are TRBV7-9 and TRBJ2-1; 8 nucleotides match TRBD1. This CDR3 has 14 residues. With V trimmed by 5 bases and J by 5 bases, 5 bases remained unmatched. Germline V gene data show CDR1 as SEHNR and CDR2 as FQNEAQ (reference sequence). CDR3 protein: CASSQDRENNEQFF. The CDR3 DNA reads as TGTGCCAGCAGCCAGGACAGGGAAAACAATGAGCAGTTCTTC.

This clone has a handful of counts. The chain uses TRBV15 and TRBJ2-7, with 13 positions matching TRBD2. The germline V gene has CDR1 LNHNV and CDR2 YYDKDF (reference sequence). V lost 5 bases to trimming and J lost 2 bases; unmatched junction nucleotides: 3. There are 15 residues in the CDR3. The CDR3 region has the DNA TGTGCCACCAGCGGGGGACTAGCGGGAACCTACGAGCAGTACTTC. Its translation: CATSGGLAGTYEQYF.